This T cell receptor beta chain is drawn from a study of T cells in Graves' hyperthyroidism and ophthalmopathy. Study-level information: It was at initial diagnosis, before any treatment, that peripheral blood was collected.

Study-level results: Blood also held most thyroid clonotypes expanded beyond 0.001.

A few counts support this clonotype. The antigen remains unidentified. RNA transcripts served as the template for amplifying TCR beta CDR3 regions. The HTBI primer set drove a first-round RT-PCR of the TCR CDR3. TCRdb itself ran the multiplex PCR reads through MiXCR, one entry per CDR3 protein. The sample yields about 640,000 distinct CDR3 sequences, less than 25% seen once. V was clipped by 7 bases and J by 9 bases; unmatched bases: 4. CDR1 is WSHSY and CDR2 is SAAADI in the germline V gene. The CDR3 is made up of 12 amino acids. The source is a man aged 25 to 40 with Graves' ophthalmopathy. This sequence joins TRBV10-2 and TRBJ2-1; the match to TRBD2 covers 9 bases. What was sequenced was blood. The CDR3 region is CASTWREGEQFF. In nucleotides, the CDR3 is TGCGCCAGCACTTGGCGGGAGGGTGAGCAGTTCTTC.